Below are 25 T cell receptor beta chains sequenced from a single sample in a study of identical twins (dated by TCRdb to the mid-2010s). Receptor amplification or capture employed 5' RACE. For sequencing, an Illumina HiSeq 2000 was employed. TCRdb handled the public reads itself, with Q25 trimming in fastp and clone calling in MiXCR, and kept productive beta chains. Rows with a matching CDR3 protein are joined into one entry that keeps the most common DNA and genes. This sample gives approximately 630,000 distinct CDR3 sequences in total; around 7.4% of them show up just once. The ten biggest clones cover 1.5% to 2% of the sample. The data also belong to a second study, concerning yellow fever vaccine responses in identical twins.

Sequenced input: PBMCs. These receptors were collected from a woman aged 18-35 years in good health.

This clonotype came up many times. This sequence joins TRBV6-1 and TRBJ1-1; no clear D. The germline gives CDR1 MNHNS, CDR2 SASEGT. This CDR3 has 14 residues. V lost 6 bases and J 1 base, leaving 12 bases between the germline ends. The CDR3 nucleotides read TGTGCCAGCAGCCCGAACCGACAGAACACTGAAGCTTTCTTT. This sequence encodes CASSPNRQNTEAFF.

The chain carries TRBV7-6 and TRBJ2-1; D not resolved. Trimming took off 1 base at V and 6 bases at J, with 13 bases between the two ends. Germline loops: CDR1 SGHVS, CDR2 FNYEAQ. The CDR3 has 15 residues. In DNA form, the CDR3 reads TGTGCCAGCAGCTTAGTCGGTGGGGTTGGCAATGAGCAGTTCTTC. Translated: CASSLVGGVGNEQFF.

The J gene is TRBJ2-1, the V gene TRBV7-6, with 10 bases lining up with TRBD2. Losses at the gene ends were 2 bases for V and 8 bases for J; bases not matched to a gene: 6. Per the germline V gene, CDR1 is SGHVS and CDR2 is FNYEAQ. This CDR3 contains 15 residues. The CDR3 DNA reads as TGTGCCAGCAGCTTATTAAGCGGGAGGGCCCATGAGCAGTTCTTC. Translated: CASSLLSGRAHEQFF. Combining the CDR3 with reference TRBV7-6 and TRBJ2-1 gives the whole variable domain GAGVSQSPRYKVTKRGQDVALRCDPISGHVSLYWYRQALGQGPEFLTYFNYEAQQDKSGLPNDRFSAERPEGSISTLTIQRTEQRDSAMYRCASSLLSGRAHEQFFGPGTRLTVL.

The chain employs TRBV15 and TRBJ2-5, with D tentatively TRBD2 (6 bases). Germline CDR1 and CDR2: LNHNV and YYDKDF (reference sequence). The CDR3 extends over 14 amino acids. V was trimmed by 5 bases and J by 5 bases, leaving 15 bases between them. In DNA, the CDR3 is TGTGCCACCAGCGGAGGCTCGGGGAGGGAGACCCAGTACTTC. Translation: CATSGGSGRETQYF.

This clonotype was found many times. V usage is TRBV11-2 and J usage is TRBJ2-1; TRBD2 might be the D (5 bases). Germline loops: CDR1 SGHAT, CDR2 FQNNGV. Deletions cut 4 bases from V and 0 bases from J, with 7 bases between. This CDR3 region has 14 residues. CDR3 nucleotide sequence: TGTGCCAGCAGCTCGGGGATCTCCTACAATGAGCAGTTCTTC. Protein product: CASSSGISYNEQFF.

The V gene is TRBV3-1, the J gene TRBJ2-7, with 9 bases lining up with TRBD1. The V and J ends lost 4 bases and 7 bases, in that order; junction bases with no gene match: 8. From germline, CDR1 is LGHDT and CDR2 YNNKEL (reference sequence). The CDR3 covers 14 residues. The CDR3 here is CASSPGQGLGEQYV. The CDR3 region has the DNA TGTGCCAGCAGCCCAGGACAGGGGCTGGGAGAGCAGTACGTC.

The sample holds many counts of this clonotype. At one of its ends the junction is not consistent with the germline gene, which may arise from a read error. The chain combines TRBV27 with TRBJ2-7; 9 bases are shared with TRBD1. Germline loops: CDR1 MNHEY, CDR2 SMNVEV (reference sequence). The CDR3 is 14 amino acids. The CDR3 region is CASSTGTGSYEQYF. CDR3 coding DNA: TGCGCCAGCAGTACCGGGACAGGGTCCTACGAGCAGTACTTC.

This clonotype appeared many times. The V and J genes are TRBV10-3 and TRBJ2-7; unclear D gene. V dropped 3 bases and J dropped 1 base, with 10 bases sitting between them. This CDR3 has 14 amino acids. Germline lookup yields CDR1 ENHRY and CDR2 SYGVKD. The CDR3 nucleotides read TGTGCCATCAGTGAAGAGGCACTATCCTACGAGCAGTACTTC. This encodes CAISEEALSYEQYF.

This clonotype was found many times. V usage is TRBV7-6 and J usage is TRBJ2-7; D is possibly TRBD1 or TRBD2 (5 bases each). V was cut by 1 base and J by 6 bases, with 10 bases left in between. This CDR3 is 13 amino acids long. Germline assignment: CDR1 SGHVS and CDR2 FNYEAQ. CDR3 region: CASSLGPGAEQYV. The DNA of the CDR3 is TGTGCCAGCAGCTTAGGGCCCGGGGCCGAGCAGTACGTC.

This chain connects TRBV29-1 to TRBJ2-1, with 7 nucleotides matching TRBD1. CDR3 size: 11 residues. Germline assignment: CDR1 SQVTM and CDR2 ANQGSEA. The V and J ends lost 7 bases and 15 bases, in that order; junction bases with no gene match: 12. This chain's CDR3 is CSGLGTASWFF. In DNA form, the CDR3 reads TGCAGCGGGCTGGGGACAGCATCGTGGTTCTTC.

This clonotype was detected a few times. This chain uses TRBV9 with TRBJ2-1; the D is unclear. Trimming left V 0 bases short and J 6 bases short, with 13 bases between. Looked up from germline, CDR1 is SGDLS and CDR2 is YYNGEE. The CDR3 covers 15 residues. CDR3 in DNA: TGTGCCAGCAGCGTAGGCGCACCACTCTCCAATGAGCAGTTCTTC. Amino acids: CASSVGAPLSNEQFF.

This clonotype was detected ten times or more. The rearrangement links TRBV12-3 or TRBV12-4 to TRBJ2-7, with D possibly being TRBD2 (6 bases). Trimming shortened V by 2 bases and J by 4 bases, and 15 bases separated the two germline ends. The CDR3 is made up of 15 amino acids. The DNA for the CDR3 is TGTGCCAGCAGTTTATTGCTAGCGAAAACATACGAGCAGTACTTC. This translates into CASSLLLAKTYEQYF.

The rearrangement links TRBV20-1 to TRBJ2-1; either TRBD1 or TRBD2 may fit D (5 bases each). From germline, CDR1 is DFQATT and CDR2 SNEGSKA (reference sequence). V was trimmed by 6 bases and J by 7 bases, leaving 19 bases between them. The CDR3 loop spans 14 amino acids. This CDR3 is CSAPGRASGNEQFF. CDR3 in DNA: TGCAGTGCCCCGGGCAGGGCCTCGGGAAATGAGCAGTTCTTC.

The chain joins TRBV15 to TRBJ2-1; a possible D gene is TRBD1 (5 bases). Trimming removed 5 bases from V and 5 bases from J, with 13 bases in between. The CDR3 loop spans 14 amino acids. Germline assignment: CDR1 LNHNV and CDR2 YYDKDF (reference sequence). The CDR3 is CATSGRRQNNEQFF. CDR3 in DNA: TGTGCCACCAGCGGTCGCCGACAGAACAATGAGCAGTTCTTC.

V and J are TRBV28 and TRBJ1-2; no clear D gene. This CDR3 comprises 14 residues. Trimming removed 6 bases from V and 2 bases from J, with 13 bases in between. Looked up from germline, CDR1 is MDHEN and CDR2 is SYDVKM. The CDR3 loop reads CASSIGRSNYGYTF. Written as DNA, the CDR3 is TGTGCCAGCAGCATCGGACGGAGCAACTATGGCTACACCTTC.

This clonotype was observed many times. The chain recombines TRBV5-1 with TRBJ2-3, with no clear D. Germline values: CDR1 SGHRS, CDR2 YFSETQ. V was trimmed by 4 bases and J by 0 bases, leaving 12 bases between them. CDR3 length equals 15 residues. The CDR3 bases are TGCGCCAGCAGCCCTGGACGGCGGAGCACAGATACGCAGTATTTT. Its protein product is CASSPGRRSTDTQYF.

This clonotype was detected many times. The gene calls are TRBV24-1 and TRBJ2-1; 13 bases line up with TRBD2. Germline assignment: CDR1 KGHDR and CDR2 SFDVKD. V lost 1 base and J lost 11; bases outside the gene matches: 4. The CDR3 is 15 residues long. CDR3 in amino acids: CATSDFTSGGAQQFF. The CDR3 nucleotides are TGTGCCACCAGTGATTTCACTAGCGGGGGGGCCCAGCAGTTCTTC.

This chain joins TRBV2 and TRBJ2-1; D perhaps matches TRBD1 (6 bases). Germline-derived CDR1 and CDR2 are SNHLY and FYNNEI. V shed 8 bases and J shed 6 bases, with 17 bases lying between them. This CDR3 region has 14 residues. The DNA of the CDR3 is TGTGCCAGCTCCACAGGGCTCCCTCCCAATGAGCAGTTCTTC. Its protein product is CASSTGLPPNEQFF.

This clonotype was found a few times. The chain combines TRBV7-2 with TRBJ1-1, with D uncertain. The V end was cut by 2 bases, the J end by 6 bases, with 13 bases between. The CDR3 is 14 residues long. Germline V gene lookup returns CDR1 SGHTA and CDR2 FQGNSA. The CDR3 sequence is CASSLSSRPSEAFF. CDR3 sequence (DNA): TGTGCCAGCAGCTTAAGTAGTCGCCCCTCTGAAGCTTTCTTT.

This clonotype has at least ten counts. The rearrangement joins TRBV15 to TRBJ2-1, with D maybe TRBD1 (5 bases). The germline CDR1 and CDR2 sequences are LNHNV and YYDKDF (reference sequence). V gave up 1 base and J gave up 7 bases, with 11 bases separating them. This CDR3 spans 14 amino acids. The DNA of the CDR3 is TGTGCCACCAGCAGAGGGGCAGGGTGGAATGAGCAGTTCTTC. Its protein product is CATSRGAGWNEQFF.

The rearrangement uses TRBV3-1 and TRBJ2-6; 9 bases fit TRBD2. V dropped 11 bases and J dropped 1; count of bases not matched to a gene: 0. CDR3 length: 13 amino acids. Germline V gene sequence: CDR1 LGHDT, CDR2 YNNKEL (reference sequence). CDR3 sequence: CAAGGSGANVLTF. CDR3 coding DNA: TGTGCCGCGGGGGGGTCTGGGGCCAACGTCCTGACTTTC.

This clonotype was counted many times. CDR3 nucleotides: TGCAGTGCTACCGGGACAGGGGGTACCAAAAACATTCAGTACTTC. Its protein is CSATGTGGTKNIQYF. V usage is TRBV20-1 and J usage is TRBJ2-4; 11 nucleotides line up with TRBD1. Trimming cost V 4 bases and J 2 bases; bases outside gene matches: 4. The CDR3 length is 15 residues. Germline lookup yields CDR1 DFQATT and CDR2 SNEGSKA (reference sequence).

This clonotype was detected ten times or more. The rearrangement joins TRBV4-1 to TRBJ1-2; D is unresolved. The CDR3 consists of 13 residues. Germline V gene sequence: CDR1 MGHRA, CDR2 YSYEKL. The V end lost 3 bases, the J end lost 7 bases, and 12 bases lay between the germline ends. CDR3 DNA sequence: TGCGCCAGCAGCCACGGACCGACTACTGGCTACACCTTC. This sequence encodes CASSHGPTTGYTF.

This clonotype showed up many times. This chain joins TRBV5-6 and TRBJ2-5; TRBD2 is a possible D gene (6 bases). The germline CDR1 and CDR2 sequences are SGHDT and YYEEEE. Trimming took 1 base from V and 1 from J, leaving 14 bases between them. This CDR3 is 16 amino acids long. This CDR3 is CASSLYLGGGQETQYF. The CDR3 coding sequence is TGTGCCAGCAGCTTGTATCTCGGGGGAGGCCAAGAGACCCAGTACTTC.

This clonotype has a handful of counts. The chain joins TRBV4-2 to TRBJ2-5, with a weak D call TRBD1 (6 bases). Trimming removed 4 bases at V and 4 bases at J, with 22 bases between. From germline, CDR1 is LGHNA and CDR2 YNFKEQ. This CDR3 comprises 17 residues. DNA for the CDR3: TGTGCCAGCAGCCTAGCAGCCGGGACAACCGAGGGAGAGACCCAGTACTTC. Translated: CASSLAAGTTEGETQYF.